This passage covers 30 T cell receptor beta chains from one sample sequenced in a study of cytomegalovirus exposure and HLA in healthy donors. The PCR made use of 60 Vbeta and 13 Jbeta primers. Method: immunoSEQ multiplex PCR; TCRdb's copy keeps in-frame clones and lacks some. The sample carries more than 150,000 clones, roughly 87% recorded once. The source material was PBMCs. The source is a man in his fifties in good health and CMV-seronegative.

The chain has TRBV6-4 and TRBJ2-1; no clear D. The CDR3 is made up of 13 amino acids. V was shortened by 8 bases and J by 2 bases, with 10 bases between the two germline ends. Germline loops: CDR1 MRHNA, CDR2 SNTAGT. CDR3 nucleotides: TGTGCCAGCCCCCGGGTCCCCTACAATGAGCAGTTCTTC. Residues: CASPRVPYNEQFF.

This sequence joins TRBV7-3 and TRBJ2-2, with a tentative D call TRBD1 (6 bases). This CDR3 has 15 residues. CDR1 is SGHTA and CDR2 is FQGTGA in the germline V gene. Trimming shortened V by 9 bases and J by 1 base, and 15 bases separated the two germline ends. The CDR3 loop is CASAADRRNTGELFF. The CDR3 DNA reads as TGTGCCAGTGCAGCCGACAGGAGGAACACCGGGGAGCTGTTTTTT.

The chain uses TRBV15 and TRBJ1-1, with D unresolved. Germline V lookup: CDR1 LNHNV, CDR2 YYDKDF (reference sequence). V was shortened by 1 base and J by 3 bases, with 15 bases between the two germline ends. This CDR3 has 16 amino acids. In DNA, the CDR3 is TGTGCCACCAGCAGAGGGGCCCTAGGGAGGGACACTGAAGCTTTCTTT. It is translated as CATSRGALGRDTEAFF.

The V and J genes are TRBV2 and TRBJ1-5, with D hard to call. CDR3 length equals 14 residues. The V and J ends lost 7 bases and 2 bases respectively, with 12 bases between them. CDR1 SNHLY and CDR2 FYNNEI come from the germline V gene. CDR3 amino acids: CASKVVGGNQPQHF. The CDR3 DNA reads TGTGCCAGCAAGGTTGTGGGAGGCAATCAGCCCCAGCATTTT.

The V gene is TRBV7-9, the J gene TRBJ1-2; D gene ambiguous. The CDR3 has 12 amino acids. Trimming removed 3 bases from V and 6 bases from J, with 8 bases in between. The V gene's germline CDR1 is SEHNR and CDR2 FQNEAQ (reference sequence). The CDR3 region is CASSLPSDGYTF. CDR3 nucleotide sequence: TGTGCCAGCAGCTTGCCCAGCGATGGCTACACCTTC.

The J gene is TRBJ1-2, the V gene TRBV27; D might be TRBD1 (6 bases). CDR3 length: 15 amino acids. V lost 4 bases to trimming and J lost 2 bases, with 14 bases between them. Looked up from germline, CDR1 is MNHEY and CDR2 is SMNVEV (reference sequence). CDR3 nucleotides: TGTGCCAGCAGTTCCCCTGGGACAACCAACTATGGCTACACCTTC. Its translation: CASSSPGTTNYGYTF.

The chain is built from TRBV5-1 and TRBJ2-7, with 7 bases lining up with TRBD2. The CDR3 is 14 residues long. Germline V gene data show CDR1 as SGHRS and CDR2 as YFSETQ. V shed 4 bases and J 0 bases; nucleotides not matched to a gene: 4. CDR3 region: CASSIGTNSYEQYF. CDR3 in DNA: TGCGCCAGCAGCATCGGGACTAACTCCTACGAGCAGTACTTC.

The rearrangement uses TRBV7-2 and TRBJ2-7, with a possible D match to TRBD2 (6 bases). The V gene lost 1 base and the J gene lost 3 bases, with 16 bases spanning the gap. CDR3 size: 16 residues. The germline V gene encodes CDR1 SGHTA and CDR2 FQGNSA. This chain's CDR3 is CASSLVAGTLNYEQYF. CDR3 nucleotides: TGTGCCAGCAGCTTAGTGGCTGGGACTCTAAACTACGAGCAGTACTTC.

This clone was counted only a few times. The J gene is TRBJ2-1, the V gene TRBV6-5, with D possibly matching TRBD2 (5 bases). The CDR3 consists of 12 residues. V dropped 6 bases and J dropped 4 bases, with 7 bases sitting between them. Germline V CDR1 and CDR2: MNHEY, SVGAGI. The CDR3 is CASRDYYNEQFF. The CDR3 nucleotides are TGTGCCAGCAGAGACTATTACAATGAGCAGTTCTTC.

In nucleotides, the CDR3 is TGTGCCAGCAGCTCTTCGGGACTAGCGAGTTCCAAAAACATTCAGTACTTC. It translates to CASSSSGLASSKNIQYF. The chain is built from TRBV13 and TRBJ2-4; 10 bases are shared with TRBD2. Germline assignment: CDR1 PRHDT and CDR2 FYEKMQ (reference sequence). Germline trimming cut 4 bases from V and 2 bases from J; bases unmatched to any gene: 8. This CDR3 has 17 amino acids.

This clone appeared once. The rearrangement uses TRBV6-5 and TRBJ2-3; 8 positions match TRBD2. In germline, CDR1 is MNHEY, CDR2 SVGAGI. This CDR3 has 16 residues. Losses at the gene ends were 0 bases for V and 1 base for J; bases not matched to a gene: 3. CDR3 residues: CASSYSGTRGTDTQYF. DNA for the CDR3: TGTGCCAGCAGTTACTCTGGGACTAGAGGCACAGATACGCAGTATTTT.

This chain connects TRBV5-1 to TRBJ1-6; TRBD1 might be the D (5 bases). The V gene lost 0 bases and the J gene lost 9 bases, with 13 bases spanning the gap. The CDR3 totals 15 residues. Germline V gene sequence: CDR1 SGHRS, CDR2 YFSETQ. Written as DNA, the CDR3 is TGCGCCAGCAGCTTGGATGCAGGGCGGGGTTCACCCCTCCACTTT. This encodes CASSLDAGRGSPLHF.

The chain employs TRBV5-1 and TRBJ2-5; possible D gene TRBD1, 6 bases. TRBJ2-7 matches the DNA end more closely, so the J call is doubtful. The CDR3 totals 19 residues. The V gene's germline CDR1 is SGHRS and CDR2 YFSETQ. As DNA, the CDR3 is TGCGCCAGCAGCTTGGCCAAGGGACAAAGTTCGTCTGGTTCCTACGAGCAGTACTTC. Translation gives CASSLAKGQSSSGSYEQYF.

This chain joins TRBV2 and TRBJ1-5, with a weak D call TRBD1 (6 bases). Per germline, CDR1 SNHLY and CDR2 FYNNEI. V was cut by 8 bases and J by 2 bases, with 16 bases left in between. This CDR3 has 15 residues. CDR3 nucleotide sequence: TGTGCCAGCTCTCGCGGGGGGCAGGGCAATCAGCCCCAGCATTTT. Residues: CASSRGGQGNQPQHF.

This chain joins TRBV5-6 and TRBJ2-5; maybe TRBD1 (5 bases). Germline V gene data show CDR1 as SGHDT and CDR2 as YYEEEE. V was clipped by 2 bases and J by 3 bases, with 17 bases between them. The CDR3 consists of 16 residues. In DNA form, the CDR3 reads TGTGCCAGCAGCTTTTATCGAAGGACACCGGAAGAGACCCAGTACTTC. Its protein product is CASSFYRRTPEETQYF.

The chain has TRBV11-2 and TRBJ2-1, with D possibly matching TRBD2 (6 bases). CDR3 length: 14 residues. Germline CDR1 and CDR2: SGHAT and FQNNGV. Trimming removed 5 bases from V and 7 bases from J, with 15 bases in between. CDR3 loop: CASSVTGDRNEQFF. The DNA for the CDR3 is TGTGCCAGCAGCGTTACGGGAGATCGGAATGAGCAGTTCTTC. Complete variable domain (other parts from reference TRBV11-2 and TRBJ2-1): EAGVAQSPRYKIIEKRQSVAFWCNPISGHATLYWYQQILGQGPKLLIQFQNNGVVDDSQLPKDRFSAERLKGVDSTLKIQPAKLEDSAVYLCASSVTGDRNEQFFGPGTRLTVL.

The CDR3 region is CASSFGGLVADTQYF. DNA for the CDR3: TGTGCCAGCAGTTTCGGGGGGTTAGTAGCAGATACGCAGTATTTT. V usage is TRBV27 and J usage is TRBJ2-3, with 7 nucleotides matching TRBD2. The V gene end was trimmed by 3 bases and the J gene end by 4 bases; junction bases not matched to a gene: 7. The CDR3 consists of 15 residues. The germline V gene encodes CDR1 MNHEY and CDR2 SMNVEV (reference sequence).

The rearrangement links TRBV19 to TRBJ1-1, with TRBD1 matching 9 bases. The V gene's germline CDR1 is LNHDA and CDR2 SQIVND (reference sequence). With V trimmed by 4 bases and J by 5 bases, 8 bases remained unmatched. The CDR3 is 15 residues long. The CDR3 sequence is CASSRRRQGETEAFF. In DNA, the CDR3 is TGTGCCAGTAGTAGGAGAAGACAGGGGGAGACTGAAGCTTTCTTT.

To note about this clone: Other DNA sequences in the same sample also yield this CDR3. The chain links TRBV15 to TRBJ1-2; TRBD1 matches 8 bases. CDR3 length equals 15 residues. CDR1 and CDR2 (germline): LNHNV, YYDKDF (reference sequence). J lost 6 bases, V lost 0 bases, and 6 bases had no gene match. CDR3 DNA: TGTGCCACCAGCAGAGATCATGCAGGGGGCAATGGCTACACCTTC. This gives the protein CATSRDHAGGNGYTF.

The rearrangement links TRBV9 to TRBJ1-2; a weak D match, TRBD1 (5 bases). CDR1 is SGDLS, CDR2 YYNGEE, per germline. The CDR3 extends over 12 amino acids. V shed 1 base and J shed 8 bases, with 9 bases lying between them. The CDR3: CASSVSGQGYTF. In DNA, the CDR3 is TGTGCCAGCAGCGTATCAGGGCAGGGCTACACCTTC. The variable domain in full, completed from reference TRBV9 and TRBJ1-2, reads DSGVTQTPKHLITATGQRVTLRCSPRSGDLSVYWYQQSLDQGLQFLIQYYNGEERAKGNILERFSAQQFPDLHSELNLSSLELGDSALYFCASSVSGQGYTFGSGTRLTVV.

The chain employs TRBV6-6 and TRBJ1-5; D remains ambiguous. V lost 2 bases, J lost 5 bases, and 7 bases lay in between. The CDR3 is 13 amino acids. The germline CDR1 and CDR2 sequences are MNHNY and SVGAGI (reference sequence). CDR3 protein: CASSYDGDQPQHF. For the CDR3, the DNA is TGTGCCAGCAGTTACGACGGGGATCAGCCCCAGCATTTT.

The genes are TRBV7-8 and TRBJ1-5, with D tentatively TRBD1 (5 bases). Germline values: CDR1 SGHVS, CDR2 FQNEAQ. The V and J ends lost 5 bases and 1 base respectively, with 9 bases between them. The CDR3 spans 14 residues. Here the CDR3 DNA reads TGTGCCAGCAGCCTCCGGACAAGCAATCAGCCCCAGCATTTT. Amino acids: CASSLRTSNQPQHF.

The V and J genes are TRBV5-4 and TRBJ2-2; D is perhaps TRBD1 (5 bases). Germline V lookup: CDR1 SGHNT, CDR2 YYREEE (reference sequence). The CDR3 is 14 amino acids. V dropped 1 base and J dropped 3 bases, with 7 bases sitting between them. The CDR3 region is CASSLKGDTGELFF. The CDR3 DNA sequence: TGTGCCAGCAGCTTGAAAGGGGACACCGGGGAGCTGTTTTTT.

This clone was counted once. The V call is TRBV4-2, the J call TRBJ2-5; 8 positions agree with TRBD2. Gene TRBJ2-7 matches the end of the DNA better, so the J call may be wrong. This CDR3 contains 15 residues. Germline CDR1 and CDR2: LGHNA and YNFKEQ. The CDR3, as DNA: TGTGCCAGCAGCCAAACTAGCGGAGTTAACTACGAGCAGTACTTC. It encodes CASSQTSGVNYEQYF.

CDR3 bases: TGCAGCGTTGGACAGGGGCGCACTGAAGCTTTCTTT. It specifies CSVGQGRTEAFF. The V call is TRBV29-1, the J call TRBJ1-1; 8 bases map to TRBD1. The germline CDR1 and CDR2 sequences are SQVTM and ANQGSEA. The CDR3 spans 12 residues. The V gene end was trimmed by 4 bases and the J gene end by 4 bases; junction bases not matched to a gene: 2. Full variable domain (missing parts from reference TRBV29-1 and TRBJ1-1): SAVISQKPSRDICQRGTSLTIQCQVDSQVTMMFWYRQQPGQSLTLIATANQGSEATYESGFVIDKFPISRPNLTFSTLTVSNMSPEDSSIYLCSVGQGRTEAFFGQGTRLTVV.

V usage is TRBV28 and J usage is TRBJ1-5, with 9 bases identical to TRBD1. Germline trimming cut 4 bases from V and 6 bases from J; bases unmatched to any gene: 4. Germline assignment: CDR1 MDHEN and CDR2 SYDVKM. The length of the CDR3 is 14 residues. CDR3 amino acids: CASSSQGAGQPQHF. CDR3 nucleotides: TGTGCCAGCAGTTCACAGGGGGCCGGTCAGCCCCAGCATTTT.

V usage is TRBV7-2 and J usage is TRBJ2-7; 8 bases are a match to TRBD1. After removal of 6 bases from V and 4 bases from J, the junction contained 11 bases not matched to a gene. The CDR3 is 15 residues long. Germline V gene lookup returns CDR1 SGHTA and CDR2 FQGNSA. In nucleotides, the CDR3 is TGTGCCAGCAGTAAAATCCAGGGGGCGCTTTACGAGCAGTACTTC. Its protein product is CASSKIQGALYEQYF.

The chain is built from TRBV4-3 and TRBJ2-3; 9 nucleotides line up with TRBD2. J was trimmed by 3 bases and V by 3 bases; bases with no gene match: 10. The CDR3 covers 17 residues. CDR1 LGHNA and CDR2 YSLEER come from the germline V gene. The CDR3 sequence is CASSHGGAGGVTDTQYF. The CDR3 DNA reads TGCGCCAGCAGCCATGGTGGAGCGGGGGGCGTAACAGATACGCAGTATTTT.

This clone was seen a single time. The chain joins TRBV6-5 to TRBJ1-5; weak D call: TRBD1 (5 bases). The germline V gene encodes CDR1 MNHEY and CDR2 SVGAGI. V was shortened by 0 bases and J by 5 bases, with 11 bases between the two germline ends. This CDR3 has 15 amino acids. The CDR3 DNA sequence: TGTGCCAGCAGTTACTCGACCCCAGGGCATCAGCCCCAGCATTTT. The encoded protein is CASSYSTPGHQPQHF.

This clone was counted a single time. The chain recombines TRBV2 with TRBJ2-2; 9 bases map to TRBD2. V gave up 7 bases and J gave up 7 bases; unmatched junction bases: 10. The CDR3 covers 15 residues. Germline assignment: CDR1 SNHLY and CDR2 FYNNEI. CDR3 sequence reads: CASKRLAGRGGELFF. CDR3 coding DNA: TGTGCCAGCAAACGGCTAGCGGGGCGGGGCGGGGAGCTGTTTTTT.